This is a list of T cell receptor beta chains from one sample in a study of siplizumab effects on memory and regulatory T cells. The protocol was immunoSEQ multiplex PCR, while the TCRdb copy is restricted to in-frame clones and leaves out a portion. Of 110,000 or so clones listed, about 93% are singletons. Sample: CD4+ T cells sorted from blood. Receptors originate from a human donor in good health. CDR3s include the opening cysteine and the closing phenylalanine or tryptophan. Fields, in order: V gene, clone size, D gene, J gene, CDR3 DNA, CDR3 protein. D genes are given only for firm matches. Some rows mark clone size as missing; the rest say once, few, many or name a class of expanded clone.

v_gene: TRBV5-1; abundance: NA; d_gene: TRBD2; j_gene: TRBJ2-7; CDR3nt: TGCGCCAGCAGCCCCGGAAATGCGGGGGATTCCTACGAGCAGTACTTC; CDR3aa: CASSPGNAGDSYEQYF
v_gene: TRBV5-4; abundance: NA; d_gene: TRBD1; j_gene: TRBJ2-3; CDR3nt: TGTGCCAGCGGGCCCCGGACAGGGACTAGCACAGATACGCAGTATTTT; CDR3aa: CASGPRTGTSTDTQYF
v_gene: TRBV5-1; abundance: NA; d_gene: NA; j_gene: TRBJ2-1; CDR3nt: TGCGCCAGCAGCTTGGTCGGGTTCGGAAATGAGCAGTTCTTC; CDR3aa: CASSLVGFGNEQFF
v_gene: TRBV9; abundance: NA; d_gene: NA; j_gene: TRBJ1-1; CDR3nt: TGTGCCAGCAGCGCCCAAGGCGGCACTGAAGCTTTCTTT; CDR3aa: CASSAQGGTEAFF
v_gene: TRBV7-9; abundance: NA; d_gene: NA; j_gene: TRBJ2-2; CDR3nt: TGTGCCAGCAGCTTATATTTTGGGGACACCGGGGAGCTGTTTTTT; CDR3aa: CASSLYFGDTGELFF
v_gene: TRBV19; abundance: NA; d_gene: TRBD1; j_gene: TRBJ1-1; CDR3nt: TGTGCCAGTAGTCTCCAGGGGGGCACTGAAGCTTTCTTT; CDR3aa: CASSLQGGTEAFF
v_gene: TRBV5-4; abundance: NA; d_gene: TRBD1; j_gene: TRBJ2-5; CDR3nt: TGTGCCAGCAGCTTAGGGGACAGCCAAGAGACCCAGTACTTC; CDR3aa: CASSLGDSQETQYF
v_gene: TRBV30; abundance: NA; d_gene: NA; j_gene: TRBJ2-1; CDR3nt: TGTGCCTGGACTAGCCTCAATGAGCAGTTCTTC; CDR3aa: CAWTSLNEQFF
v_gene: TRBV5-1; abundance: NA; d_gene: NA; j_gene: TRBJ2-7; CDR3nt: TGCGCCAGCAGCCCGGCGGGACCCATGGGGGAGCAGTACTTC; CDR3aa: CASSPAGPMGEQYF
v_gene: TRBV7-9; abundance: NA; d_gene: NA; j_gene: TRBJ2-5; CDR3nt: TGTGCCAGCAGTCATGGGGACGGAGGGAAGAAAGAGACCCAGTACTTC; CDR3aa: CASSHGDGGKKETQYF
v_gene: TRBV5-4; abundance: once; d_gene: TRBD2; j_gene: TRBJ2-3; CDR3nt: TGTGCCAGCAGCCCGGGACTAGCGGGAGCTAGAGATACGCAGTATTTT; CDR3aa: CASSPGLAGARDTQYF
v_gene: TRBV5-8; abundance: NA; d_gene: NA; j_gene: TRBJ2-7; CDR3nt: TGTGCCAGCGGCGATTGGGGCAGGGGTTACGAGCAGTACTTC; CDR3aa: CASGDWGRGYEQYF
v_gene: TRBV6-5; abundance: NA; d_gene: NA; j_gene: TRBJ1-2; CDR3nt: TGTGCCAGCAGAAAGGCCTCTAACTATGGCTACACCTTC; CDR3aa: CASRKASNYGYTF
v_gene: TRBV10-3; abundance: NA; d_gene: NA; j_gene: TRBJ2-1; CDR3nt: TGTGCCATCAGTCGTAGCGGCGATGAGCAGTTCTTC; CDR3aa: CAISRSGDEQFF
v_gene: TRBV21-1; abundance: once; d_gene: NA; j_gene: TRBJ1-4; CDR3nt: TGTGCCAGCAGCAAGGGTTGGCTAGTCATAGGTTGTGAAAAACTGTTTTTT; CDR3aa: CASSKGWLVIGCEKLFF
v_gene: TRBV19; abundance: NA; d_gene: TRBD1; j_gene: TRBJ1-1; CDR3nt: TGTGCCAGTAGTTCGGGACAGGGCGGCACTGAAGCTTTCTTT; CDR3aa: CASSSGQGGTEAFF
v_gene: TRBV30; abundance: NA; d_gene: TRBD2; j_gene: TRBJ2-3; CDR3nt: TGTGCCTGCTTTCGGCGGGGGGGCCAGATTTTT; CDR3aa: CACFRRGGQIF
v_gene: TRBV7-2; abundance: NA; d_gene: TRBD2; j_gene: TRBJ2-1; CDR3nt: TGTGCCAGCAGCTTTCCTAGCGGGAGGGAAAGCTCCTACAATGAGCAGTTCTTC; CDR3aa: CASSFPSGRESSYNEQFF
v_gene: TRBV5-1; abundance: once; d_gene: TRBD2; j_gene: TRBJ2-3; CDR3nt: TGCGCCAGCAGCTCCGGACTAGAGACAGATACGCAGTATTTT; CDR3aa: CASSSGLETDTQYF
v_gene: TRBV5-1; abundance: NA; d_gene: NA; j_gene: TRBJ2-6; CDR3nt: TGCGCCAGCAGCCCGGAGGGGACAGCGTTCTCTGGGGCCAACGTCCTGACTTTC; CDR3aa: CASSPEGTAFSGANVLTF
v_gene: TRBV4-1; abundance: few; d_gene: TRBD2; j_gene: TRBJ2-3; CDR3nt: TGCGCCAGCAAGGATTTGAGGCTAGCGGTAAACACAGATACGCAGTATTTT; CDR3aa: CASKDLRLAVNTDTQYF
v_gene: TRBV19; abundance: NA; d_gene: NA; j_gene: TRBJ1-3; CDR3nt: TGTGCCAGTAGGGTCGGCAGCCACTCTGGAAACACCATATATTTT; CDR3aa: CASRVGSHSGNTIYF